This TCR beta chain appears in the sequencing data of a study of blood T cell repertoires in COVID-19. The CDR3 totals 13 residues. Trimming took off 4 bases at V and 3 bases at J, with 7 bases between the two ends. The germline CDR1 and CDR2 sequences are KGHDR and SFDVKD. Here immunoSEQ multiplex PCR was the method, and the copy in TCRdb shows in-frame clones only, minus some. This sample yields some 150,000 clones, of which about 83% are seen a single time; around 1.5% belongs to the top ten. The clonotype comes from a human donor in a cohort sampled during active COVID-19. The sequenced sample was peripheral blood. J is TRBJ2-3 and V is TRBV24-1, with D hard to call. CDR3 sequence (DNA): TGTGCCACCAGTGACCAAAATACAGATACGCAGTATTTT. It encodes CATSDQNTDTQYF.